These 10 T cell receptor beta chains originate from one sample sequenced in a study of cytomegalovirus exposure and HLA in healthy donors. 60 Vbeta and 13 Jbeta primers were used in PCR. Produced via immunoSEQ multiplex PCR; TCRdb's table is partial and in-frame only. The repertoire includes about 140,000 clones, 75% to 80% of them detected once, and 2% to 2.5% sits in the top ten. The sequenced sample was PBMCs. All receptors derive from a man aged 30-40 years in good health and CMV-seronegative.

This chain connects TRBV9 to TRBJ2-2; 10 bases agree with TRBD2. This CDR3 has 18 amino acids. The J segment lost 2 bases and the V segment lost 4 bases, leaving 11 bases of the junction unmatched. Germline V gene sequence: CDR1 SGDLS, CDR2 YYNGEE. CDR3 in DNA: TGTGCCAGCAGCACGAATCTCGGGACTAGCGAAAACACCGGGGAGCTGTTTTTT. It is translated as CASSTNLGTSENTGELFF.

This clone was picked up one time. The chain carries TRBV18 and TRBJ2-7; D unclear. The V end lost 5 bases, the J end lost 2 bases, and 16 bases lay between the germline ends. Germline CDR1 reads KGHSH; CDR2 reads LQKENI. CDR3 length equals 15 residues. The CDR3 protein is CASSRKQTDPYEQYF. The DNA of the CDR3 is TGTGCCAGCTCAAGAAAACAGACCGACCCCTACGAGCAGTACTTC.

The gene calls are TRBV29-1 and TRBJ1-1; D is unresolved. V lost 7 bases to trimming and J lost 0 bases, with 15 bases between them. This CDR3 has 14 amino acids. The germline gives CDR1 SQVTM, CDR2 ANQGSEA. This CDR3 reads CSAEVEAMNTEAFF. As DNA, the CDR3 is TGCAGCGCCGAGGTGGAGGCCATGAACACTGAAGCTTTCTTT. Supplemented by reference TRBV29-1 and TRBJ1-1, the full variable domain reads SAVISQKPSRDICQRGTSLTIQCQVDSQVTMMFWYRQQPGQSLTLIATANQGSEATYESGFVIDKFPISRPNLTFSTLTVSNMSPEDSSIYLCSAEVEAMNTEAFFGQGTRLTVV.

This clone has just one count. This sequence joins TRBV30 and TRBJ1-1; possible D gene TRBD1, 6 bases. Germline loops: CDR1 GTSNPN, CDR2 SVGIG (reference sequence). V lost 1 base and J 11 bases, leaving 14 bases between the germline ends. The CDR3 consists of 12 residues. The CDR3 here is CAWSGPGTNAFF. CDR3 bases: TGTGCCTGGAGTGGTCCCGGGACAAATGCTTTCTTT.

A few counts support this clone. An end of the junction does not agree with germline; a read error may underlie this. The gene calls are TRBV7-7 and TRBJ2-1, with 7 nucleotides matching TRBD2. Germline CDR1 and CDR2: SSHAT and FNYEAQ (reference sequence). The length of the CDR3 is 14 residues. In nucleotides, the CDR3 is TGTGCTAGCAGCTTAAACGGGAGGTACAATGAGCAGTTCTTC. This translates into CASSLNGRYNEQFF.

The chain is built from TRBV28 and TRBJ2-7, with 11 nucleotides matching TRBD1. The V segment lost 5 bases and the J segment 4 bases; nucleotides outside the gene matches: 4. Germline assignment: CDR1 MDHEN and CDR2 SYDVKM. The CDR3 spans 14 residues. The CDR3 DNA follows: TGTGCCAGCAGTCGGACAGGGGGCTCATACGAGCAGTACTTC. Translation gives CASSRTGGSYEQYF. Full variable domain (missing parts from reference TRBV28 and TRBJ2-7): DVKVTQSSRYLVKRTGEKVFLECVQDMDHENMFWYRQDPGLGLRLIYFSYDVKMKEKGDIPEGYSVSREKKERFSLILESASTNQTSMYLCASSRTGGSYEQYFGPGTRLTVT.

The rearrangement joins TRBV13 to TRBJ2-5; no definite D call. Germline V gives CDR1 PRHDT, CDR2 FYEKMQ (reference sequence). This CDR3 region has 14 residues. Trimming removed 3 bases from V and 0 bases from J, with 8 bases in between. The CDR3 DNA reads as TGTGCCAGCAGCTTTTACAGAAACCAAGAGACCCAGTACTTC. Translation gives CASSFYRNQETQYF. Full variable domain (outside the CDR3, taken from reference TRBV13 and TRBJ2-5): AAGVIQSPRHLIKEKRETATLKCYPIPRHDTVYWYQQGPGQDPQFLISFYEKMQSDKGSIPDRFSAQQFSDYHSELNMSSLELGDSALYFCASSFYRNQETQYFGPGTRLLVL.

V and J are TRBV12-1 and TRBJ1-4; the D call TRBD1 from the table was never checked on the DNA. TRBV12-1 is designated a pseudogene. The CDR3 extends over 17 amino acids. DNA of the CDR3: TGTGCCAGCAGCTTTTCCCCCGGGACAGGGAGTCTCGAAAAACTGTTTTTT. It translates to CASSFSPGTGSLEKLFF.

This clone was observed once. The V gene is TRBV2, the J gene TRBJ2-5, with a possible D match to TRBD1 (6 bases). The J call is uncertain, as TRBJ2-7 better fits the DNA end. This CDR3 is built from 15 residues. Looked up from germline, CDR1 is SNHLY and CDR2 is FYNNEI. The chain's CDR3 is CASSERTVYSYEQYF. The CDR3 coding sequence is TGTGCCAGCAGTGAAAGGACAGTATACTCCTACGAGCAGTACTTC.

This clone was observed once. The J gene is TRBJ2-7, the V gene TRBV7-6; D is ambiguous. The CDR3 loop spans 14 amino acids. Trimming cost V 5 bases and J 5 bases, with 16 bases left between them. CDR1 SGHVS and CDR2 FNYEAQ come from the germline V gene. This chain's CDR3 is CASSQAQYDNEQYF. The CDR3 DNA follows: TGTGCCAGCAGCCAGGCACAGTACGACAACGAGCAGTACTTC.